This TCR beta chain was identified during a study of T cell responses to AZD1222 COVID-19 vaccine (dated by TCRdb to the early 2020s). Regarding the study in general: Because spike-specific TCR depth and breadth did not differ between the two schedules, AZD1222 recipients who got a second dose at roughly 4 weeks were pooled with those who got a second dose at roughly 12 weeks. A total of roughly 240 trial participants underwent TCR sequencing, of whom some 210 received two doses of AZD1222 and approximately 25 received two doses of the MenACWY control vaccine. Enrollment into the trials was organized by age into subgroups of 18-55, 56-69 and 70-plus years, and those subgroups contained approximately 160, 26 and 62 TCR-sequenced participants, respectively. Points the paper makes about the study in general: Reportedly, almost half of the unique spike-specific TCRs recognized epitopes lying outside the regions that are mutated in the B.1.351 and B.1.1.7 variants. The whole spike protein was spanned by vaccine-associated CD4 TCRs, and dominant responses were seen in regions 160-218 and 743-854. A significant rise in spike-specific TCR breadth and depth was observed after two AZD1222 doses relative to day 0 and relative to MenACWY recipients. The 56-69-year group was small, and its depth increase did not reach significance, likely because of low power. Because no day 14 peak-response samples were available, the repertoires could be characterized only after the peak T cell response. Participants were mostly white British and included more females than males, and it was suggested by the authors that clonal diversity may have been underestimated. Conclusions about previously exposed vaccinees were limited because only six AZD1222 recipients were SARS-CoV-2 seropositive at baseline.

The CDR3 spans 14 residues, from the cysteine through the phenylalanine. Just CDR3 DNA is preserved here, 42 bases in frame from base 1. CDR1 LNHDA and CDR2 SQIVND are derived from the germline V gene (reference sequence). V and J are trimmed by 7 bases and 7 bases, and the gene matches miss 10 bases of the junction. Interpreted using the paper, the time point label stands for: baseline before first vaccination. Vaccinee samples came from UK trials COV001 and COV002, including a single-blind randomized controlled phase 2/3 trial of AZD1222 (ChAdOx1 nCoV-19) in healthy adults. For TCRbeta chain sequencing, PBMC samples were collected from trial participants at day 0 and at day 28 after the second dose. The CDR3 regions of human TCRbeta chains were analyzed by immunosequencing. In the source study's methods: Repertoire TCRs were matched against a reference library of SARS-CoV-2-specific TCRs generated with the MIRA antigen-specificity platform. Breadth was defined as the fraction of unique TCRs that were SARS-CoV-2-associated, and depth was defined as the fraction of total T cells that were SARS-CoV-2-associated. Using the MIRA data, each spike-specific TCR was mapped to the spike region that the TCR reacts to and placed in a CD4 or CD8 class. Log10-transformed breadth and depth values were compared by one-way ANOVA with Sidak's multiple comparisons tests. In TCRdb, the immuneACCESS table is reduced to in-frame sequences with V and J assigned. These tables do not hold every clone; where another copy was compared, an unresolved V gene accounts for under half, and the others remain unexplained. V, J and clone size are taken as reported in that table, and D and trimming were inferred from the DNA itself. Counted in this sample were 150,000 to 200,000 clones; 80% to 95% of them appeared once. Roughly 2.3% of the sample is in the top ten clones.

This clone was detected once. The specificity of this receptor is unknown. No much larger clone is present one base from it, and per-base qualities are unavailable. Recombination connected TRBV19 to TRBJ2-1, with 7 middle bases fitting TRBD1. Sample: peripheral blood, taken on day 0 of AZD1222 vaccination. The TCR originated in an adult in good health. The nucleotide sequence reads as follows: TGTGCCAGTACCCCGACAGGGCCCCCTAATGAGCAGTTCTTC. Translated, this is CASTPTGPPNEQFF.